What follows describes a single TCR beta chain. Its antigen remains unidentified. No per-base quality is available; no much larger clone lies one base away. The CDR3 measures 20 amino acids from cysteine to phenylalanine. The kept DNA is CDR3 alone, 60 bases in frame from the first base. From the germline V gene, CDR1 is SGHTA and CDR2 is FQGTGA. Trimming removed 5 bases from V and 1 base from J; the gene matches leave 15 bases unexplained. The data stem from a study of stem cell transplantation in POMP-related autoinflammatory disease (dated by TCRdb to the early 2020s). About the study as a whole: The study hypothesized that defective thymoproteasomes impair MHC class I-dependent CD8+ T-cell differentiation and positive selection, skewing the TRB repertoire. Before transplant, CD4+ naive T-cell skewing, low CD8+ T-cell proportions, and reduced T-cell cytokine secretion were observed in patients. To find out how POMP deficiency affects T-cell receptor beta repertoire diversity and CDR3 characteristics, high-throughput TRB sequencing was used.

The library came from the immunoSEQ multiplex PCR assay. The published analysis was carried out like this. Shannon entropy, which takes clonal size distribution into account, was used to quantify repertoire diversity. The Gini-Simpson index (Simpson_1-D) was used to measure inequality of clonotype distribution. What TCRdb holds here is the immuneACCESS table cut down to in-frame rearrangements. Part of the clones is not present; checked against another copy, under half of the missing clones reflect an unresolved V gene, and the others are unexplained. D and trimming were read from the DNA, whereas the V and J calls and clone size are those reported in that table. This sample holds some 33,000 clones; about 90% were observed only once. The top ten clonotypes cover 0.72% of the sample. Overall results and qualifications from the work: In PRAID patients, the trend toward increased clonality and lower diversity reached statistical significance only for regulatory T cells. The number of unique TRB V-J gene pairings in PRAID patients was restricted. Across all analyzed T-cell subsets, PRAID patients showed a trend toward higher clonality and lower TRB diversity.

Per the publication, the time point label means: before hematopoietic stem cell transplant. PRAID was a condition in which autoinflammation came alongside prominent immunodeficiency. Before TRB sequencing, the T-cell subsets, namely conventional T cells, CD8+ T cells, regulatory T cells, and T follicular helper cells, were sorted. This TCR was recovered from a human donor with POMP-related autoinflammation and immune dysregulation (PRAID). The chain couples TRBV7-3 to TRBJ1-5; TRBD1 agrees with 12 junctional bases. The source material was CD4+ T cells from PBMCs, sampled before stem cell transplantation. This receptor has the CDR3 CASSRMTPGQGAESNQPQHF. The nucleotide sequence is given as TGTGCCAGCAGCCGCATGACCCCGGGACAGGGGGCCGAGAGCAATCAGCCCCAGCATTTT.